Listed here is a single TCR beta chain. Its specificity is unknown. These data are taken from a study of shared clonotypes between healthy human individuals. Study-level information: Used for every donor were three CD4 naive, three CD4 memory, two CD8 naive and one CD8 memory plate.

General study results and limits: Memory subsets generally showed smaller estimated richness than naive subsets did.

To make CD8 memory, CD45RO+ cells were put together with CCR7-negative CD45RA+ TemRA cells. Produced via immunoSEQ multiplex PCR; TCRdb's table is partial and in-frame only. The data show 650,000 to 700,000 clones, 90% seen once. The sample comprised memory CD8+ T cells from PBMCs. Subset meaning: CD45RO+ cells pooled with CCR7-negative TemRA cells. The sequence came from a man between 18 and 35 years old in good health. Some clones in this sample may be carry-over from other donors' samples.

CDR3 in DNA: TGTGCCAGCAGCTTCGTGGTTCCCGAGACAGGAACTGAAGCTTTCTTT. It specifies CASSFVVPETGTEAFF. The genes are TRBV7-8 and TRBJ1-1, with D possibly being TRBD1 (6 bases). Germline V lookup: CDR1 SGHVS, CDR2 FQNEAQ. Trimming pared 3 bases from V and 5 bases from J, leaving 19 bases between. The CDR3 is 16 amino acids.